A single T cell receptor (beta chain) is shown here with its context. The target antigen is unknown. Via MiXCR, TCRdb re-called the 5' RACE reads, giving one row per CDR3 protein. Here the sample spans around 300,000 distinct CDR3 sequences, approximately 14% being singletons. These data come from a study of T-cell memory formation after mild COVID-19. Study-level background: In these data, TCR clusters were largely donor specific. Study results and limitations: Confirmation was lacking for SARS-CoV-2 specificity of second-wave clones that peaked on day 37. Mostly located in CM and EM were contracting CD4+ clones, with contracting CD8+ clones located in EMRA.

The CDR3 runs 12 residues. With 0 bases removed from V and 5 bases from J, the gap between germline ends came to 5 bases. Per the germline V gene, CDR1 is SNHLY and CDR2 is FYNNEI. The TCR sequence derives from a man aged 18 to 29 who had mild COVID-19 (a few samples of this study predate the infection). Cell type and time point are not known. What was sequenced was PBMCs or a T cell subset sorted from them (not recorded which). This chain uses TRBV2 with TRBJ2-7, with D unresolved. CDR3 nucleotide sequence: TGTGCCAGCAGTGAAGCCGGGCACGAGCAGTACGTC. This codes for CASSEAGHEQYV.